This TCR beta chain stems from a study of T cell changes during pregnancy in multiple sclerosis. Libraries were prepared by immunoSEQ multiplex PCR; TCRdb keeps only in-frame clonotypes and omits some of them. In the table there are roughly 42,000 clones, approximately 90% of which are singletons. The clonotype comes from a female donor with multiple sclerosis, enrolled in a pregnancy study. Here the sequenced sample was CD8+ T cells from peripheral blood mononuclear cells, taken in the third trimester of pregnancy.

The DNA of the CDR3 is TGTGCCAGCAGCCTGGACTCCCAAGAGACCCAGTACTTC. Its translation is CASSLDSQETQYF. The chain joins TRBV7-9 to TRBJ2-5; maybe TRBD2 (5 bases). This CDR3 has 13 residues. V was pared by 5 bases and J by 1 base, with 8 bases between. CDR1 and CDR2 (germline): SEHNR, FQNEAQ (reference sequence).